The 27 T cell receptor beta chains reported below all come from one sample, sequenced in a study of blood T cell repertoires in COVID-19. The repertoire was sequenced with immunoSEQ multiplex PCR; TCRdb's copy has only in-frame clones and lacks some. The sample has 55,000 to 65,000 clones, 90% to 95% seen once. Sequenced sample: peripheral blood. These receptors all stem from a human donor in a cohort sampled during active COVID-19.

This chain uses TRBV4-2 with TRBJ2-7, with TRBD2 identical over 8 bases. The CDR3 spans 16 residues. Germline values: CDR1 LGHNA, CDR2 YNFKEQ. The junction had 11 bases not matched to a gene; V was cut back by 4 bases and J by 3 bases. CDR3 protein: CASSREQAGVVYEQYF. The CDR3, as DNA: TGTGCCAGCAGCCGGGAACAAGCGGGAGTAGTCTACGAGCAGTACTTC.

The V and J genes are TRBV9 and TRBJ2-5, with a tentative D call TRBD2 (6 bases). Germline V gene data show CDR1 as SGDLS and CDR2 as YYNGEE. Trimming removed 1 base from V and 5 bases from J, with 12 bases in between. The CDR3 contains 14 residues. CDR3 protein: CASSVKGLGETQYF. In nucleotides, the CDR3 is TGTGCCAGCAGCGTAAAGGGACTCGGGGAGACCCAGTACTTC.

The DNA of the CDR3 is TGTGCCAGCAGCCAAGTGAGGAACACTGAAGCTTTCTTT. This translates into CASSQVRNTEAFF. The V call is TRBV14, the J call TRBJ1-1; D not certain. This CDR3 has 13 residues. Trimming stripped 1 base from V and 1 base from J, with 4 bases between. CDR1 and CDR2 from the germline V gene are SGHDN and FVKESK. Full variable domain (missing parts from reference TRBV14 and TRBJ1-1): EAGVTQFPSHSVIEKGQTVTLRCDPISGHDNLYWYRRVMGKEIKFLLHFVKESKQDESGMPNNRFLAERTGGTYSTLKVQPAELEDSGVYFCASSQVRNTEAFFGQGTRLTVV.

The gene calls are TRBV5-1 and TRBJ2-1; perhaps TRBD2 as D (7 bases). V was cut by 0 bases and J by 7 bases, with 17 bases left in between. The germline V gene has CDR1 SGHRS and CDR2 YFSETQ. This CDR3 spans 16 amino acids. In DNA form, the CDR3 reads TGCGCCAGCAGCTTGGAGGGCGGGGGCCGGTGGAATGAGCAGTTCTTC. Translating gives CASSLEGGGRWNEQFF.

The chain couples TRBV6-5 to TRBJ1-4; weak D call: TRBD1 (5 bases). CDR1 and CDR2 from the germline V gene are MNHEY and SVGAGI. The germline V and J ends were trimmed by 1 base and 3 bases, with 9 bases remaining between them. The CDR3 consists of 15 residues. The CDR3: CASSYWGGANEKLFF. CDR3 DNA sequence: TGTGCCAGCAGTTACTGGGGCGGGGCTAATGAAAAACTGTTTTTT.

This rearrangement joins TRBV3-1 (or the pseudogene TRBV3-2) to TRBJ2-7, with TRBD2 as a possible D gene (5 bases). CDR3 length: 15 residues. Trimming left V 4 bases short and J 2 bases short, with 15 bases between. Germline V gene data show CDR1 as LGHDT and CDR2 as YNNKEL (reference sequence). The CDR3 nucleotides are TGTGCCAGCAGCCCTTTAGGAGGCGGAACCTACGAGCAGTACTTC. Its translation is CASSPLGGGTYEQYF.

Here the CDR3 DNA reads TGCGCCAGCACCGTTGGTGGGGAGTTCTGGGAGACCCAGTACTTC. Translated, it gives CASTVGGEFWETQYF. The chain couples TRBV5-1 to TRBJ2-5; perhaps TRBD2 as D (5 bases). The CDR3 extends over 15 amino acids. Trimming shortened V by 6 bases and J by 5 bases, and 20 bases separated the two germline ends. The germline V gene has CDR1 SGHRS and CDR2 YFSETQ.

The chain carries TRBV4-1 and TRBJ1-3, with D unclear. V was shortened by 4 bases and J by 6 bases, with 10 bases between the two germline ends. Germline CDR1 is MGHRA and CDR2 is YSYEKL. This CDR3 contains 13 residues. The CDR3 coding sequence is TGCGCCAGCAGCCTATCGGCGGAAAACACCATATATTTT. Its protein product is CASSLSAENTIYF.

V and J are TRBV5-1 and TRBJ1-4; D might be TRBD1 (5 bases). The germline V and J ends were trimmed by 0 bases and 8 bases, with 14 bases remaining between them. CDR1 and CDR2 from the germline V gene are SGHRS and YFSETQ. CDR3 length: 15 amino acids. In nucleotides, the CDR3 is TGCGCCAGCAGCTTGGTCGGCCAGGGAGGCGAAAAACTGTTTTTT. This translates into CASSLVGQGGEKLFF.

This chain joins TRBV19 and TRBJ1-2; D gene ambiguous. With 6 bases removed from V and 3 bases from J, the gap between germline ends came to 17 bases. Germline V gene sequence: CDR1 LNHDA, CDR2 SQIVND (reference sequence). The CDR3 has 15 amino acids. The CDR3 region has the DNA TGTGCCAGTAGCAGTCGTTTGCCCCCTCACTATGGCTACACCTTC. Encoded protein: CASSSRLPPHYGYTF.

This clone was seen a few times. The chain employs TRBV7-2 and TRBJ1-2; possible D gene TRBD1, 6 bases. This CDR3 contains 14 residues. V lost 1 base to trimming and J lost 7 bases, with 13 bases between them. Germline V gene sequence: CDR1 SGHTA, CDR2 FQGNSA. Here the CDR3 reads CASSLDQGPGGYTF. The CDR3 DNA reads TGTGCCAGCAGCTTAGACCAGGGGCCCGGTGGCTACACCTTC.

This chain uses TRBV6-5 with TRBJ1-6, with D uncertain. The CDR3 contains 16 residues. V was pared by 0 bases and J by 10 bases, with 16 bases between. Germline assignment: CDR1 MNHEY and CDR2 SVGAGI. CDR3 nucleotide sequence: TGTGCCAGCAGTTACTCCCTTCGGGGTACGAAGTCACCCCTCCACTTT. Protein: CASSYSLRGTKSPLHF.

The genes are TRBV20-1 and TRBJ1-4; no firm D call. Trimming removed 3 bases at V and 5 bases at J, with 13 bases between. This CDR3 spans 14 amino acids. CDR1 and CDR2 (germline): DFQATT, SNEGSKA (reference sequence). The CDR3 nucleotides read TGCAGTGCTAGTAACCCGGCACTAAATGAAAAACTGTTTTTT. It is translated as CSASNPALNEKLFF.

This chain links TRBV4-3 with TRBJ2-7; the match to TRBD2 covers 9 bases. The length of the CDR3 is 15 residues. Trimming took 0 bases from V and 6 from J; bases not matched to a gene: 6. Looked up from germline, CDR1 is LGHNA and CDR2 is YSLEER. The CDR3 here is CASSQDGSGGLEQYF. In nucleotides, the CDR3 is TGCGCCAGCAGCCAAGATGGTAGCGGGGGACTCGAGCAGTACTTC.

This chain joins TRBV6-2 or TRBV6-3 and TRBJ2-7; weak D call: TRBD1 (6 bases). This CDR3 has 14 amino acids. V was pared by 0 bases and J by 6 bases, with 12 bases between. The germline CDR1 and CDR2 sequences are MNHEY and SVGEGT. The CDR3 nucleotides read TGTGCCAGCAGTTACTCCTACAGGGAGTTCGAGCAGTACTTC. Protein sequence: CASSYSYREFEQYF.

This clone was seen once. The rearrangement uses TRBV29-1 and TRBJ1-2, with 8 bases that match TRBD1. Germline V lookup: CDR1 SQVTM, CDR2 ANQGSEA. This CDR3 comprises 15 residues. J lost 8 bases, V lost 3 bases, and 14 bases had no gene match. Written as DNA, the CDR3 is TGCAGCGTTGATAAGGGGACAGGCCCGGTGGGGGGCTACACCTTC. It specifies CSVDKGTGPVGGYTF.

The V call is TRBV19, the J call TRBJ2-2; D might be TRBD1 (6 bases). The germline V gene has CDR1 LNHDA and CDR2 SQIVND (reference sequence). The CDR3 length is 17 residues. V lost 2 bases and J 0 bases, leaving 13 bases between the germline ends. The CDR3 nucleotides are TGTGCCAGTAGTATACGCCCCTGGACAGCGAACACCGGGGAGCTGTTTTTT. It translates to CASSIRPWTANTGELFF. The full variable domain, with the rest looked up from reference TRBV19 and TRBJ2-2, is DGGITQSPKYLFRKEGQNVTLSCEQNLNHDAMYWYRQDPGQGLRLIYYSQIVNDFQKGDIAEGYSVSREKKESFPLTVTSAQKNPTAFYLCASSIRPWTANTGELFFGEGSRLTVL.

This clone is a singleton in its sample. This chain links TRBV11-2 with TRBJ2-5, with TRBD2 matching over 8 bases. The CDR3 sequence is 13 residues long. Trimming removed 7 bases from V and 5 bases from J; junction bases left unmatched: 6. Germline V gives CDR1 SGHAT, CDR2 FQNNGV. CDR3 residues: CASTGGERETQYF. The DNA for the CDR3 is TGTGCCAGCACCGGGGGGGAGCGGGAGACCCAGTACTTC.

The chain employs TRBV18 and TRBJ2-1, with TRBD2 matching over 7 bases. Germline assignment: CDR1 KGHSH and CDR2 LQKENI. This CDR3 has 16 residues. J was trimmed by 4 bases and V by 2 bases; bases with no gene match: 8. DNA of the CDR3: TGTGCCAGCTCACCAGGCGGGAGCGGTAGTTACAATGAGCAGTTCTTC. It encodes CASSPGGSGSYNEQFF.

DNA of the CDR3: TGTGCCAGCAGTTGGACACGCCTTGATCAGCCCCAGCATTTT. This codes for CASSWTRLDQPQHF. V gene TRBV2 combines with J gene TRBJ1-5, with D maybe TRBD1 (5 bases). Germline CDR1 reads SNHLY; CDR2 reads FYNNEI. There are 14 residues in the CDR3. The V end was cut by 5 bases, the J end by 5 bases, with 13 bases between.

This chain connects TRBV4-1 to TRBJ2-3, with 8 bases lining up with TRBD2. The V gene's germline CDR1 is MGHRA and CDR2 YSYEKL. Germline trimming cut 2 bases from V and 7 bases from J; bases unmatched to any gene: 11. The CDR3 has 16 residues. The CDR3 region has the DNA TGCGCCAGCAGCCAATATAGCGGGACCCGCACCTATACGCAGTATTTT. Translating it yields CASSQYSGTRTYTQYF.

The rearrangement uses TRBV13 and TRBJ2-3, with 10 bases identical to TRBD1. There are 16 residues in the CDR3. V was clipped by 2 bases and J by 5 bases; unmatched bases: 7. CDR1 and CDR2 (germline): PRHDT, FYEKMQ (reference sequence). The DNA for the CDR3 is TGTGCCAGCAGCTTACTGTTGACAGGGGGCGGAGATACGCAGTATTTT. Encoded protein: CASSLLLTGGGDTQYF.

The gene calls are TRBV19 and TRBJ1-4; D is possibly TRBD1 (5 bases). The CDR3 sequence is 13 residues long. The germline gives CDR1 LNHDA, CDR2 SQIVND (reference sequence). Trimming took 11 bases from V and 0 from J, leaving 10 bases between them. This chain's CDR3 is CASRQPTNEKLFF. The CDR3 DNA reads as TGTGCCTCTAGACAGCCAACTAATGAAAAACTGTTTTTT.

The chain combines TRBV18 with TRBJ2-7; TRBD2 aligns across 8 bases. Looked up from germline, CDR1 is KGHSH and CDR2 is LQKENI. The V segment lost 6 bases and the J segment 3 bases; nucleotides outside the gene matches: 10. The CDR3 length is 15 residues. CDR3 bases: TGTGCCAGCTCGGACCTAGCGGGCCTTAACTACGAGCAGTACTTC. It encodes CASSDLAGLNYEQYF.

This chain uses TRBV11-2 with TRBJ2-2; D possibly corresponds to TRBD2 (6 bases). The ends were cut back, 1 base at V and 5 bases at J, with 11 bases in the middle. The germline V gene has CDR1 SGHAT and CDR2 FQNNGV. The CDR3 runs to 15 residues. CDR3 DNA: TGTGCCAGCAGCTTAGGGGGGGTAGAGACCGGGGAGCTGTTTTTT. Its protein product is CASSLGGVETGELFF.

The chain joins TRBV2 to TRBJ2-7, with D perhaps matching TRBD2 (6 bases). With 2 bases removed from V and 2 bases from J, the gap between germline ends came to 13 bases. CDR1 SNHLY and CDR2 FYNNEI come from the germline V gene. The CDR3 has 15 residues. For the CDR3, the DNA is TGTGCCAGCAGTGAAAGGGGAGGACGGACCTACGAGCAGTACTTC. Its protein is CASSERGGRTYEQYF.

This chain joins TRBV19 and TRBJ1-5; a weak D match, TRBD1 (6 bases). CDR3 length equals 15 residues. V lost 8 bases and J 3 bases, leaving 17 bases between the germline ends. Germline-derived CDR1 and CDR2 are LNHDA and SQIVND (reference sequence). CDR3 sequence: CASHIYQGSNQPQHF. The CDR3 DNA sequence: TGTGCCAGTCACATATATCAGGGGTCCAATCAGCCCCAGCATTTT.